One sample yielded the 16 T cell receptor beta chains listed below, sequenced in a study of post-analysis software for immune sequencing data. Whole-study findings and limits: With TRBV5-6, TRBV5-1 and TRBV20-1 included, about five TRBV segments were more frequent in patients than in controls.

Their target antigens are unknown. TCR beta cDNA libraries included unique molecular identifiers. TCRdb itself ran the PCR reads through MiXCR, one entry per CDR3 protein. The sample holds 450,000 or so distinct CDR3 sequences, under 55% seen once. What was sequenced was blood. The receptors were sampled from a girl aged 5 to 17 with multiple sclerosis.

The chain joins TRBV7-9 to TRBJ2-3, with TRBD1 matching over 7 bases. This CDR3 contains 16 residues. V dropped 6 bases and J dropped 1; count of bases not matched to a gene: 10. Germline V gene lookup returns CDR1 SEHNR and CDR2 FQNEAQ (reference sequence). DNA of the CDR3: TGTGCCAGCAGTCAGACAGGGTCGTTGGGCACAGATACGCAGTATTTT. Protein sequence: CASSQTGSLGTDTQYF.

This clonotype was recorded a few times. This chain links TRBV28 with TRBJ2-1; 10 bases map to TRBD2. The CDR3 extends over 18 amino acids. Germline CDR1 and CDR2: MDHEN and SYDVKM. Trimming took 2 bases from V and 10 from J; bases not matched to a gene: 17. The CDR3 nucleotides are TGTGCCAGCAGTTTACCCCGGACTAGCGGTAGCAGGGGTCCCGAGCAGTTCTTC. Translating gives CASSLPRTSGSRGPEQFF.

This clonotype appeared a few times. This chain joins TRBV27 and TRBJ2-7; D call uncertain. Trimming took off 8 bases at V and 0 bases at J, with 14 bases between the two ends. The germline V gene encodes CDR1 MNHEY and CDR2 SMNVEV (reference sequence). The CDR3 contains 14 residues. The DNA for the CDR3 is TGTGCCAGCTTTCTCTCTACCAGCTCCTACGAGCAGTACTTC. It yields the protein CASFLSTSSYEQYF.

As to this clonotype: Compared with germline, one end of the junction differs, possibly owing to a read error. The CDR3 region has the DNA TGTACCAGCAGCTTGGCGTTCCAGGGGGCTTTACGCTACACCTTC. This encodes CTSSLAFQGALRYTF. V is TRBV5-5 and J is TRBJ1-2, with 8 bases aligning to TRBD1. Germline CDR1 reads SGHKS; CDR2 reads YYEKEE (reference sequence). This CDR3 comprises 15 residues.

Written as DNA, the CDR3 is TGTGCCAGCAGTTTAAAAGGGCGGGAGGGCTACGAGCAGTACTTC. It is translated as CASSLKGREGYEQYF. The genes are TRBV27 and TRBJ2-7; 9 bases line up with TRBD2. The CDR3 is made up of 15 amino acids. Looked up from germline, CDR1 is MNHEY and CDR2 is SMNVEV (reference sequence). Trimming removed 2 bases from V and 3 bases from J; junction bases left unmatched: 5.

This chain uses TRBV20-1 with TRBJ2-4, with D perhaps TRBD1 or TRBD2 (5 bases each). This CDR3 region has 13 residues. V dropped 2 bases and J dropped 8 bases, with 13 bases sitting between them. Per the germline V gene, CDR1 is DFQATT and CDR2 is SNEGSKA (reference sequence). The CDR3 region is CSARQGVGDIQYF. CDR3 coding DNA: TGCAGTGCTAGACAGGGAGTAGGAGACATTCAGTACTTC.

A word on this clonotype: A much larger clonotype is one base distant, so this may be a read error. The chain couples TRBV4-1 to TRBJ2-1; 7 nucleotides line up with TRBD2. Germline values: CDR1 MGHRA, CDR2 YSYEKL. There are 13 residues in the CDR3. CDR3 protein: CTSSSRENNEQFF. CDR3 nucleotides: TGCACCAGCAGTTCGCGGGAGAACAATGAGCAGTTCTTC.

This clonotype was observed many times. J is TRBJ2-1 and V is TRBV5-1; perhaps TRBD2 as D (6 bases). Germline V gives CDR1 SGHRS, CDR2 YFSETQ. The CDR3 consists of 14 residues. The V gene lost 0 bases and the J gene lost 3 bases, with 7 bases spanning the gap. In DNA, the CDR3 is TGCGCCAGCAGCTTGGGCGGGGTCTACAATGAGCAGTTCTTC. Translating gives CASSLGGVYNEQFF.

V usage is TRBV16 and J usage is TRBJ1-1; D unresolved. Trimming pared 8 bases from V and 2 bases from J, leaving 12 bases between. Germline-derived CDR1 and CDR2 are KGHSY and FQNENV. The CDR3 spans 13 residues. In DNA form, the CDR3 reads TGTGCCAGCCAGACCGCCTTAAACACTGAAGCTTTCTTT. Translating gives CASQTALNTEAFF.

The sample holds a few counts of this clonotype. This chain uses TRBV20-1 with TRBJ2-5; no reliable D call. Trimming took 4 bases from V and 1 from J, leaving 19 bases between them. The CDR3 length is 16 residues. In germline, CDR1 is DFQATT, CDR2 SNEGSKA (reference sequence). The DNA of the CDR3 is TGCAGTGCTAATAAGCCCAGCAGTTCGTCCCAAGAGACCCAGTACTTC. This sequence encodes CSANKPSSSSQETQYF.

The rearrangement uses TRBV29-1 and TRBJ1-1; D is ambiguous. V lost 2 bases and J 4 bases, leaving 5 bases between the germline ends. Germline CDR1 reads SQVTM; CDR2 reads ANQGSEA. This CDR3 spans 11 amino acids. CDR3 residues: CSVEIGTEAFF. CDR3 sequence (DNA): TGCAGCGTTGAAATTGGCACTGAAGCTTTCTTT.

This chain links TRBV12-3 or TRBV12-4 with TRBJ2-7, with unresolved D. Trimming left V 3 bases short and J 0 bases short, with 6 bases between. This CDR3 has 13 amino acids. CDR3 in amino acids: CASSFYASYEQYF. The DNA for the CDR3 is TGTGCCAGCAGTTTTTATGCCTCCTACGAGCAGTACTTC.

The DNA of the CDR3 is TGTGCCAGCTCACCATACCCAGCGGGAGTCTACAATGAGCAGTTCTTC. Amino acid sequence: CASSPYPAGVYNEQFF. The V call is TRBV18, the J call TRBJ2-1; 8 nucleotides match TRBD2. The V gene's germline CDR1 is KGHSH and CDR2 LQKENI. The CDR3 runs to 16 residues. The V and J ends lost 2 bases and 3 bases, in that order; junction bases with no gene match: 6.

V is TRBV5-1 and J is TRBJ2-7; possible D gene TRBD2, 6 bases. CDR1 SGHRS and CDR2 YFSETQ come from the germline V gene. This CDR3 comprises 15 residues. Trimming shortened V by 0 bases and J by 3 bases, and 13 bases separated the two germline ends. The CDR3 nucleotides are TGCGCCAGCAGCTTGGGGAGGGTCCCAAACTACGAGCAGTACTTC. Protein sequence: CASSLGRVPNYEQYF.

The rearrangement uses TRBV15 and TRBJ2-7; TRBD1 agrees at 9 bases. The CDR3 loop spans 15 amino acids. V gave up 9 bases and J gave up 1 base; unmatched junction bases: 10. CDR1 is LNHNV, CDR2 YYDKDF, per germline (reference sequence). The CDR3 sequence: CATRAGTGRSYEQYF. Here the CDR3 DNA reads TGTGCCACTAGGGCAGGGACAGGGCGATCCTACGAGCAGTACTTC.

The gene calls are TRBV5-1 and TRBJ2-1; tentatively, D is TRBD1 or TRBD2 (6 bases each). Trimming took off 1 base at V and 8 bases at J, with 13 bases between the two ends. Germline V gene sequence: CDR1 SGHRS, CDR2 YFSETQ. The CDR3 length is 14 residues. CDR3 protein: CASSLSPGADEQFF. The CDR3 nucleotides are TGCGCCAGCAGCTTGAGTCCGGGGGCTGATGAGCAGTTCTTC.